This T cell receptor (beta chain) was retrieved from a study of blood T cell repertoires in COVID-19 (dated by TCRdb to 2019 to 2021). With regard to the full study: Collaborator samples came from the United States, Italy and Spain and covered acute and convalescent phases of COVID-19. The prospective study material was composed of cDNA or gDNA derived from T cells, B-cell-depleted T cells, or PBMCs. Deeply sampled blood TCRbeta repertoires from subjects exposed to, actively infected with, or recovered from COVID-19 were included in the dataset. The repertoires were released in a freely available public database intended as a resource for research on the immune response to SARS-CoV-2. Samples were obtained from the ongoing ImmuneRACE study (first 160 participants) and from 1,254 subjects provided by 6 global collaborators. A de-identified subject ID, COVID-19 status, age in years and sex were almost always included in the sample metadata. Where available, HLA class I and class II types were taken from metadata supplied by the sample provider and were not determined by assay-based typing. Results and caveats for the whole study, not just this receptor: The quantity of clinical and demographic metadata differed by source and by participant and was supplied without curation.

Trimmed from V: 6 bases; trimmed from J: 2 bases; junction bases lacking a gene match: 6. For CDR1 and CDR2, the germline V gene lists MDHEN and SYDVKM. Taken from cysteine to phenylalanine, the CDR3 has 14 residues. Just the 42-base CDR3 DNA is kept, in frame starting at base 1. About this clone itself: Its antigen is still unknown. No much larger clone exists at a distance of one base, and base qualities are not known.

TCRbeta CDR3 regions were amplified from genomic DNA using the immunoSEQ Assay, a bias-controlled multiplex PCR. As for the original processing: The number of nucleated cells in each sample was estimated from the amplification of reference gene primers within the assay. To quantify the absolute abundance of each unique TCRbeta CDR3 rearrangement, sequence reads were collapsed and filtered. For each sample, productive Simpson clonality was calculated as the square root of Simpson's diversity index over productive rearrangements. Entries here come from immuneACCESS through TCRdb and include only in-frame sequences with V and J called. Some clones fail to appear in such tables; in the studies checked, an unresolved V gene covers under half of the shortfall, and the cause of the remainder is unknown. V and J calls plus clone size are reproduced from that table; the DNA served to infer D and trimming. In this sample the table shows approximately 200,000 clones, over 80% of which occur a single time. Around 5.2% of the sample is taken by the ten largest.

The collaborating institutions used their own protocols to collect whole blood in K2EDTA tubes. For TCRbeta analysis, collaborator samples were shipped as frozen whole blood, as isolated PBMCs, or as DNA extracted from either sample type. Specimen: peripheral blood. The chain is encoded by TRBV28 joined to TRBJ1-2, with 7 bases in between that match TRBD1. The sequence came from a woman aged 25 to 39 with acute or convalescent COVID-19. For the CDR3, the sequence is CASRRTGANYGYTF. The DNA sequence is as follows: TGTGCCAGCAGACGGACAGGAGCCAACTATGGCTACACCTTC.